A single T cell receptor beta chain is shown here with its context. Clones were sequenced by immunoSEQ multiplex PCR, and TCRdb holds only the in-frame ones, with some missing. This table has 45,000 to 60,000 clones, 60% to 80% appearing once. The data derive from a study of blood T cell repertoires in COVID-19. The CDR3 sequence is 14 residues long. The V gene's germline CDR1 is SGHTA and CDR2 FQGTGA. V lost 4 bases and J lost 0, with 8 bases in between. Sequenced sample: PBMCs or T cells enriched from blood (not recorded which). The chain recombines TRBV7-3 with TRBJ2-3; TRBD2 is a possible D gene (6 bases). The origin of this receptor is a woman aged 50 to 65 with acute COVID-19. The CDR3 protein is CASSSGLSTDTQYF. CDR3 bases: TGTGCCAGCAGCTCGGGACTTAGCACAGATACGCAGTATTTT.